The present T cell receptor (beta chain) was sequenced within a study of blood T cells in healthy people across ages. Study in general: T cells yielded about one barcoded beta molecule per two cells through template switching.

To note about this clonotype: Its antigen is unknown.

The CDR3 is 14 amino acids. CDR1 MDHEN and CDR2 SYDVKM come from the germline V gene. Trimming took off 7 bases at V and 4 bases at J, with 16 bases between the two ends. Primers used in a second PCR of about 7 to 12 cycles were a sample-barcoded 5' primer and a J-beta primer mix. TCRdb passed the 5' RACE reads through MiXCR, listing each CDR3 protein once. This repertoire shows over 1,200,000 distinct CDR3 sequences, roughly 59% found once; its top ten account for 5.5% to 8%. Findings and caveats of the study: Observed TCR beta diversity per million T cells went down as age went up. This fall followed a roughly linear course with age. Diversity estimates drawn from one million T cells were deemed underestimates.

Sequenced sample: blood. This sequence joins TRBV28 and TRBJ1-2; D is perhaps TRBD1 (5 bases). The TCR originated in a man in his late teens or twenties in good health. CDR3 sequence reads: CASIPGLRSYGYTF. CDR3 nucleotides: TGTGCCAGCATTCCGGGACTGAGATCCTATGGCTACACCTTC.